Sequencing of this T cell receptor beta chain was carried out in a study of human T cells and chemical hapten exposure. Germline V gives CDR1 SEHNR, CDR2 FQNEAQ (reference sequence). The CDR3 is 13 amino acids. The V end lost 5 bases, the J end lost 1 base, and 8 bases lay between the germline ends. This clonotype was seen a few times. Sample time point: patch test 2, 6 weeks after DPC sensitization. Treatment in this sample: therapeutic diphenylcyclopropenone sensitization with weekly scalp DPC. Each CDR3 protein is one row after TCRdb ran MiXCR on the RACE reads. The profile shows approximately 82,000 distinct CDR3 sequences, about 6.6% of them singletons.

V and J are TRBV7-9 and TRBJ1-2, with no clear D. Sequenced here: whole blood, sampled in connection with sensitization to the hapten diphenylcyclopropenone (DPC). This TCR was sampled from a woman in her 30s with alopecia areata. Some clones in this sample may be carry-over from other donors' samples. The CDR3 DNA follows: TGTGCCAGCAGCCGTGTGGGTAACTATGGCTACACCTTC. Protein product: CASSRVGNYGYTF.